The 21 T cell receptor beta chains presented below share a single source sample, sequenced in a study of response to subunit inactivated influenza vaccine. TCRdb processed the RT-PCR reads anew with MiXCR; each CDR3 protein has one entry. Seen here are about 700,000 distinct CDR3 sequences, approximately 14% observed once, and the top ten hold approximately 10%. The sample was PBMCs from blood, taken less than 13 days after vaccination. The receptors come from a middle-aged man who received an inactivated influenza vaccine.

The chain couples TRBV30 to TRBJ2-3; tentative D call: TRBD2 (5 bases). Germline lookup yields CDR1 GTSNPN and CDR2 SVGIG (reference sequence). Trimming stripped 4 bases from V and 1 base from J, with 12 bases between. The CDR3 loop spans 14 amino acids. This chain's CDR3 is CAWKDWGRTDTQYF. The CDR3 DNA sequence: TGTGCCTGGAAGGACTGGGGTCGCACAGATACGCAGTATTTT.

This chain connects TRBV5-1 to TRBJ2-2, with D perhaps TRBD1 (6 bases). Germline CDR1 SGHRS, CDR2 YFSETQ. V lost 7 bases and J lost 5, with 15 bases in between. CDR3 length: 14 amino acids. The CDR3 here is CASELQGLTGELFF. The DNA of the CDR3 is TGCGCCAGCGAGCTCCAGGGGTTGACCGGGGAGCTGTTTTTT. Full variable domain (outside the CDR3, taken from reference TRBV5-1 and TRBJ2-2): KAGVTQTPRYLIKTRGQQVTLSCSPISGHRSVSWYQQTPGQGLQFLFEYFSETQRNKGNFPGRFSGRQFSNSRSEMNVSTLELGDSALYLCASELQGLTGELFFGEGSRLTVL.

This clonotype was found a few times. The V and J genes are TRBV12-3 or TRBV12-4 and TRBJ2-2; the D gene is possibly TRBD2 (7 bases). Trimming removed 6 bases from V and 5 bases from J, with 13 bases in between. The CDR3 consists of 14 residues. The CDR3: CASRKGGATGELFF. The CDR3 DNA reads TGTGCCAGCAGGAAAGGGGGGGCGACCGGGGAGCTGTTTTTT.

This chain uses TRBV6-5 with TRBJ2-1, with 7 bases matching TRBD2. V lost 0 bases and J lost 4; bases outside the gene matches: 6. The CDR3 runs to 16 residues. Germline CDR1 reads MNHEY; CDR2 reads SVGAGI. DNA for the CDR3: TGTGCCAGCAGTTACTCTTGGCAGGGAGGGTACAATGAGCAGTTCTTC. Residues: CASSYSWQGGYNEQFF.

The rearrangement links TRBV6-5 to TRBJ2-7; 8 bases are a match to TRBD2. Germline CDR1 is MNHEY and CDR2 is SVGAGI. The CDR3 runs to 15 residues. The V gene end was trimmed by 0 bases and the J gene end by 5 bases; junction bases not matched to a gene: 6. CDR3 DNA sequence: TGTGCCAGCAGTTACTCGGGCGGGAGGCTTGACGAGCAGTACTTC. Amino acid sequence: CASSYSGGRLDEQYF.

This sequence joins TRBV5-5 and TRBJ2-5; possible D gene TRBD1, 6 bases. V lost 7 bases and J lost 1, with 14 bases in between. Germline lookup yields CDR1 SGHKS and CDR2 YYEKEE (reference sequence). The CDR3 consists of 14 residues. CDR3 in DNA: TGTGCCAGCCCTCCGCCAGGGGCCCAAGAGACCCAGTACTTC. Its translation: CASPPPGAQETQYF.

This clonotype was detected a few times. This sequence joins TRBV27 and TRBJ2-1; D unresolved. The V gene lost 4 bases and the J gene lost 2 bases, with 15 bases spanning the gap. The CDR3 is 16 residues long. CDR1 and CDR2 from the germline V gene are MNHEY and SMNVEV (reference sequence). The DNA for the CDR3 is TGTGCCAGCAGTTCTCAGAGGACGGACCCCTACAATGAGCAGTTCTTC. Translating it yields CASSSQRTDPYNEQFF.

The chain is built from TRBV5-1 and TRBJ2-7; D is perhaps TRBD1 (6 bases). Germline assignment: CDR1 SGHRS and CDR2 YFSETQ. V was pared by 0 bases and J by 0 bases, with 10 bases between. The CDR3 spans 15 residues. The CDR3 spells CASSLAAGDSYEQYF. The CDR3 DNA is TGCGCCAGCAGCTTGGCAGCAGGGGACTCCTACGAGCAGTACTTC.

This clonotype was picked up a small number of times. The rearrangement joins TRBV20-1 to TRBJ2-7; D remains unclear. CDR1 is DFQATT and CDR2 is SNEGSKA in the germline V gene (reference sequence). This CDR3 is built from 11 residues. Trimming took off 3 bases at V and 3 bases at J, with 6 bases between the two ends. This CDR3 reads CSASELYEQYF. Written as DNA, the CDR3 is TGCAGTGCTAGCGAACTCTACGAGCAGTACTTC.

This clonotype was picked up a small number of times. The chain combines TRBV15 with TRBJ1-1; 7 positions match TRBD1. The germline gives CDR1 LNHNV, CDR2 YYDKDF (reference sequence). The CDR3 has 20 residues. The V gene end was trimmed by 0 bases and the J gene end by 2 bases; junction bases not matched to a gene: 18. CDR3 coding DNA: TGTGCCACCAGCAGAGATTATTCCAGTTACCCCGGGACAGCTAACACTGAAGCTTTCTTT. Its translation: CATSRDYSSYPGTANTEAFF.

This rearrangement joins TRBV20-1 to TRBJ1-6; 8 bases map to TRBD1. Germline lookup yields CDR1 DFQATT and CDR2 SNEGSKA (reference sequence). The CDR3 runs 13 residues. The trim removed 6 bases at V and 10 bases at J, leaving 8 bases unmatched. This CDR3 is CSAPTGAISPLHF. CDR3 nucleotides: TGCAGTGCCCCGACAGGGGCGATCTCACCCCTCCACTTT.

The sample holds a few counts of this clonotype. The rearrangement joins TRBV23-1 to TRBJ1-2; D call uncertain. TRBV23-1 is an ORF, with its function uncertain. The V end was cut by 0 bases, the J end by 2 bases, with 7 bases between. This CDR3 is built from 14 residues. The CDR3 region has the DNA TGCGCCAGCAGTCAATCGAAACGGAACTATGGCTACACCTTC. It codes for CASSQSKRNYGYTF.

This clonotype occurred a few times. V gene TRBV20-1 combines with J gene TRBJ2-7; D not resolved. Looked up from germline, CDR1 is DFQATT and CDR2 is SNEGSKA (reference sequence). V lost 3 bases, J lost 0 bases, and 9 bases lay in between. The CDR3 is made up of 13 amino acids. The CDR3, as DNA: TGCAGTGCTAGTTCTGCGGCCTCCTACGAGCAGTACTTC. Translated: CSASSAASYEQYF.

There are a few counts of this clonotype. The V call is TRBV29-1, the J call TRBJ1-2; 7 positions agree with TRBD1. The CDR3 is made up of 13 amino acids. Per germline, CDR1 SQVTM and CDR2 ANQGSEA. After removal of 3 bases from V and 8 bases from J, the junction contained 9 bases not matched to a gene. CDR3 residues: CSVDEGAKWGYTF. DNA of the CDR3: TGCAGCGTTGATGAGGGGGCGAAGTGGGGCTACACCTTC.

This clonotype was recorded a few times. The V gene is TRBV20-1, the J gene TRBJ2-2; the D gene is possibly TRBD1 (6 bases). Per germline, CDR1 DFQATT and CDR2 SNEGSKA (reference sequence). The germline V and J ends were trimmed by 5 bases and 2 bases, with 18 bases remaining between them. The CDR3 is 16 residues long. In DNA, the CDR3 is TGCAGTGCTCCTGCCCCCACAGGGTACAACACCGGGGAGCTGTTTTTT. Translating gives CSAPAPTGYNTGELFF.

This chain uses TRBV6-5 with TRBJ2-7, with a possible D match to TRBD1 (5 bases). The CDR3 spans 15 residues. Per the germline V gene, CDR1 is MNHEY and CDR2 is SVGAGI. V shed 0 bases and J shed 0 bases, with 9 bases lying between them. CDR3 amino acids: CASSYSGRDSYEQYF. As DNA, the CDR3 is TGTGCCAGCAGTTACTCGGGCAGGGACTCCTACGAGCAGTACTTC.

This clonotype was counted between two and nine times. The chain uses TRBV6-1 and TRBJ2-1, with 12 bases aligning to TRBD2. Germline CDR1 is MNHNS and CDR2 is SASEGT. V shed 5 bases and J 6 bases; nucleotides not matched to a gene: 8. CDR3 size: 16 residues. The CDR3 sequence is CASSIGRTSGINEQFF. The CDR3 nucleotides read TGTGCCAGCAGTATAGGAAGGACTAGCGGGATCAATGAGCAGTTCTTC.

This clonotype was seen a few times. The chain couples TRBV4-3 to TRBJ2-1; 13 bases agree with TRBD2. The CDR3 is 16 residues long. V lost 1 base to trimming and J lost 7 bases; unmatched junction nucleotides: 4. Germline V CDR1 and CDR2: LGHNA, YSLEER. The CDR3 bases are TGCGCCAGCAGCCAAGGGTGGACTAGCGGGAGTAATGAGCAGTTCTTC. Amino acid sequence: CASSQGWTSGSNEQFF.

This clonotype was detected many times. V is TRBV5-1 and J is TRBJ2-1, with D possibly matching TRBD2 (7 bases). Germline V CDR1 and CDR2: SGHRS, YFSETQ. The CDR3 has 15 amino acids. Trimming cost V 4 bases and J 6 bases, with 17 bases left between them. In DNA form, the CDR3 reads TGCGCCAGCAGCGGGGGGGCCCTGTCGGCCAATGAGCAGTTCTTC. This sequence encodes CASSGGALSANEQFF.

This clonotype appeared a few times. The chain joins TRBV12-3 or TRBV12-4 to TRBJ2-3, with D possibly matching TRBD2 (6 bases). The CDR3 totals 16 residues. Trimming pared 3 bases from V and 6 bases from J, leaving 19 bases between. The CDR3 nucleotides are TGTGCCAGCAGTTTGGGCGCGGGACTGGCGGGGGATACGCAGTATTTT. Translation gives CASSLGAGLAGDTQYF.

This clonotype was detected a few times. V usage is TRBV11-2 and J usage is TRBJ1-4; perhaps TRBD1 as D (6 bases). This CDR3 has 15 amino acids. The germline V gene encodes CDR1 SGHAT and CDR2 FQNNGV. The V end lost 2 bases, the J end lost 11 bases, and 18 bases lay between the germline ends. The CDR3 DNA is TGTGCCAGCAGCTTAATGGTCCCAGGGGAGGACAAACTGTTTTTT. Protein product: CASSLMVPGEDKLFF.